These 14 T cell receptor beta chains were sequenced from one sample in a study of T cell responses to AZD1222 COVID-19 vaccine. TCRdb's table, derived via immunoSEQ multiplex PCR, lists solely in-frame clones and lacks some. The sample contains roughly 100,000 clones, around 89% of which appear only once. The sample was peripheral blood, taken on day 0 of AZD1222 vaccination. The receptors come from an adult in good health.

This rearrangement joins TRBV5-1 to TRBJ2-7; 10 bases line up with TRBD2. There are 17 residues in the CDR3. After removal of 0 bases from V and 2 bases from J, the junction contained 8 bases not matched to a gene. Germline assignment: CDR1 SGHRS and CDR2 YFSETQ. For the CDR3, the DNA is TGCGCCAGCAGCTTGGTAGCGGGGGGCCTCTTGGCCTACGAGCAGTACTTC. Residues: CASSLVAGGLLAYEQYF.

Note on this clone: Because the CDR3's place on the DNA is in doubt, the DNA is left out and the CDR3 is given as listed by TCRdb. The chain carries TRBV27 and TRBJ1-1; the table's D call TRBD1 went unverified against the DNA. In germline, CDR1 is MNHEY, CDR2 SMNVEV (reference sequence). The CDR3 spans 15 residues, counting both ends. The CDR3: CASSFGPGLGTEAFF.

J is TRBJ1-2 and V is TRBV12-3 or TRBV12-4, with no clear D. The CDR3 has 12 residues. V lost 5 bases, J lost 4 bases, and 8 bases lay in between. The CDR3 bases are TGTGCCAGCAGTCCCGACCTCTATGGCTACACCTTC. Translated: CASSPDLYGYTF.

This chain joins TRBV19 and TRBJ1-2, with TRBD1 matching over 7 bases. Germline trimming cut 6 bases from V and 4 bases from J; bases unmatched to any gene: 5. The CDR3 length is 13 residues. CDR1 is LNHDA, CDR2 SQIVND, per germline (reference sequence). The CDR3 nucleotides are TGTGCCAGTAGCGTCGACAGGGTCTATGGCTACACCTTC. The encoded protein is CASSVDRVYGYTF.

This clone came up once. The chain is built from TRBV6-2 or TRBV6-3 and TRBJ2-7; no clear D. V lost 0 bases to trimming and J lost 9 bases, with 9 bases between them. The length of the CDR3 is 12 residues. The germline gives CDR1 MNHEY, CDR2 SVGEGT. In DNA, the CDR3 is TGTGCCAGCAGTTACTCAGGGCGTGGGCAGTACTTC. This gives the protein CASSYSGRGQYF.

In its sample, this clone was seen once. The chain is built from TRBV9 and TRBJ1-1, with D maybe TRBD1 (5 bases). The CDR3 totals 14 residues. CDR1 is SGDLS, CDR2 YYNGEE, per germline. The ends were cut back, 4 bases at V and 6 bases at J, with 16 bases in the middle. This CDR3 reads CASSSRTAGAEAFF. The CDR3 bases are TGTGCCAGCAGCTCACGGACGGCGGGGGCTGAAGCTTTCTTT.

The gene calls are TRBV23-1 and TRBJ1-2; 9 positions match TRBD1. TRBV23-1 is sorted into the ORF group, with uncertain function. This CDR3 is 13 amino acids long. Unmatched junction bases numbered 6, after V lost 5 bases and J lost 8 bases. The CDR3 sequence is CASSSGTGLGYTF. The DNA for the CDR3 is TGCGCCAGCAGTTCCGGGACAGGGTTAGGCTACACCTTC.

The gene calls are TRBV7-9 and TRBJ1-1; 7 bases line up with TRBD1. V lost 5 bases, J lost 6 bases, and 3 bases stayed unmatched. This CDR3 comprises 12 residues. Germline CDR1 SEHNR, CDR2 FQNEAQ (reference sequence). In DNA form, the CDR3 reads TGTGCCAGCAGCCCAACAGGGGCTGAAGCTTTCTTT. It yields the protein CASSPTGAEAFF.

Here the CDR3 reads CAWGSEGNTIYF. The DNA of the CDR3 is TGTGCCTGGGGGAGCGAGGGAAACACCATATATTTT. This chain joins TRBV30 and TRBJ1-3, with D unclear. CDR3 length: 12 residues. In germline, CDR1 is GTSNPN, CDR2 SVGIG (reference sequence). The ends were cut back, 5 bases at V and 4 bases at J, with 9 bases in the middle.

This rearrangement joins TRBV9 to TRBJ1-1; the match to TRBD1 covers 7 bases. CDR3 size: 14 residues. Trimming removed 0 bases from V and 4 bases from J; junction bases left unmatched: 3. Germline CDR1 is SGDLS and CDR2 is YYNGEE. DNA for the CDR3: TGTGCCAGCAGCGTAGCCTACAGGGGCACTGAAGCTTTCTTT. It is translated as CASSVAYRGTEAFF.

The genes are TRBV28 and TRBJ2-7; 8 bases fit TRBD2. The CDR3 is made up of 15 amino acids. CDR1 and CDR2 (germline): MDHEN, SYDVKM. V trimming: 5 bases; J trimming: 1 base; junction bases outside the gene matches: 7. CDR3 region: CASSRVGTRSYEQYF. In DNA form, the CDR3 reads TGTGCCAGCAGTCGTGTAGGGACTAGATCCTACGAGCAGTACTTC.

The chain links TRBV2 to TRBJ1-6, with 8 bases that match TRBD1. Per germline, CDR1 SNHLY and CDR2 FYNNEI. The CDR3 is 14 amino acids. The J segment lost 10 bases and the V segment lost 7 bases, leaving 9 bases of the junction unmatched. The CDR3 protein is CASNPRQGNSPLHF. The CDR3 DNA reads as TGTGCCAGCAACCCTCGACAGGGGAACTCACCCCTCCACTTT.

The CDR3 nucleotides read TGTGCCAGCAGTCCGGGACCCAAGGATCAGCCCCAGCATTTT. It is translated as CASSPGPKDQPQHF. The chain employs TRBV2 and TRBJ1-5; D might be TRBD1 (5 bases). CDR1 is SNHLY, CDR2 FYNNEI, per germline. Trimming removed 5 bases from V and 5 bases from J, with 13 bases in between. This CDR3 region has 14 residues.

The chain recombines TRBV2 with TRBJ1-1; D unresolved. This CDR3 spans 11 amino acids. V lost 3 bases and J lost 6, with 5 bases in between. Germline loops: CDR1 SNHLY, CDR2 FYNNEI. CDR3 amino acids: CASSDRPEAFF. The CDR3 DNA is TGTGCCAGCAGTGATAGGCCTGAAGCTTTCTTT.